The 13 T cell receptor beta chains below were found in one sample sequenced in a study of T cell changes during pregnancy in multiple sclerosis. Libraries were prepared by immunoSEQ multiplex PCR; TCRdb keeps only in-frame clonotypes and omits some of them. Counted here are some 56,000 clones, approximately 90% occurring once; the ten biggest clones make up 2.8%. The sample was peripheral blood, taken in the third trimester of pregnancy. These receptors all come from a female donor in good health, enrolled as a control in a pregnancy study.

This chain connects TRBV28 to TRBJ1-5, with D hard to call. From germline, CDR1 is MDHEN and CDR2 SYDVKM. Trimming cost V 4 bases and J 4 bases, with 20 bases left between them. The CDR3 has 17 amino acids. CDR3: CASSSSGLDISNQPQHF. In nucleotides, the CDR3 is TGTGCCAGCAGTTCCTCCGGCCTCGACATATCGAATCAGCCCCAGCATTTT.

About this clone itself: This same CDR3 is encoded by further DNA sequences in the sample. The CDR3 region has the DNA TGTGCCAGCAGCTATACAGGGAACTATGGCTACACCTTC. It yields the protein CASSYTGNYGYTF. The genes are TRBV6-5 and TRBJ1-2, with D maybe TRBD1 (6 bases). The ends were cut back, 6 bases at V and 2 bases at J, with 10 bases in the middle. CDR1 is MNHEY, CDR2 SVGAGI, per germline. This CDR3 region has 13 residues.

This chain joins TRBV5-1 and TRBJ2-1; perhaps TRBD2 as D (5 bases). The CDR3 has 13 amino acids. V was trimmed by 1 base and J by 7 bases, leaving 9 bases between them. The germline V gene encodes CDR1 SGHRS and CDR2 YFSETQ. The CDR3 DNA follows: TGCGCCAGCAGCTTGATCACGGGAAATGAGCAGTTCTTC. Translation: CASSLITGNEQFF.

This clone was picked up one time. The genes are TRBV19 and TRBJ2-3; 7 bases align to TRBD1. The V and J ends lost 5 bases and 0 bases, in that order; junction bases with no gene match: 8. CDR1 and CDR2 (germline): LNHDA, SQIVND (reference sequence). This CDR3 region has 16 residues. CDR3 loop: CASSPQGSTSTDTQYF. As DNA, the CDR3 is TGTGCCAGTAGTCCACAGGGGAGTACTAGCACAGATACGCAGTATTTT.

This clone has more than one count but fewer than ten. The gene calls are TRBV6-1 and TRBJ2-1; 11 bases fit TRBD2. Trimming at V came to 6 bases and at J to 7 bases, leaving 8 bases not matched to a gene. CDR1 is MNHNS, CDR2 SASEGT, per germline. This CDR3 contains 15 residues. The CDR3 nucleotides are TGTGCCAGCAGCCTACTAGCGGGAGAGGTGAATGAGCAGTTCTTC. Translated, it gives CASSLLAGEVNEQFF.

V usage is TRBV28 and J usage is TRBJ2-7, with 7 bases aligning to TRBD2. The CDR3 covers 14 residues. CDR1 and CDR2 (germline): MDHEN, SYDVKM. After removal of 8 bases from V and 6 bases from J, the junction contained 13 bases not matched to a gene. The CDR3, as DNA: TGTGCCAGCCCGGAGAGGCGGGAGAAATGCGAGCAGTACTTC. As protein: CASPERREKCEQYF.

The rearrangement links TRBV18 to TRBJ2-3, with 7 bases fitting TRBD2. V shed 2 bases, J shed 4 bases, and the junction held 6 bases outside the gene matches. Germline lookup yields CDR1 KGHSH and CDR2 LQKENI. The CDR3 length is 15 residues. In nucleotides, the CDR3 is TGTGCCAGCTCACCAGGGGTTGCGGGGGCAGATACGCAGTATTTT. Amino acids: CASSPGVAGADTQYF.

This clone was counted once. The chain employs TRBV5-1 and TRBJ2-5; TRBD2 aligns across 8 bases. V lost 4 bases, J lost 1 base, and 9 bases stayed unmatched. Germline V CDR1 and CDR2: SGHRS, YFSETQ. The CDR3 totals 16 residues. The chain's CDR3 is CASSRGLVELQETQYF. CDR3 sequence (DNA): TGCGCCAGCAGCCGGGGACTAGTGGAGCTCCAAGAGACCCAGTACTTC. The complete variable domain, with remaining parts taken from reference TRBV5-1 and TRBJ2-5, reads KAGVTQTPRYLIKTRGQQVTLSCSPISGHRSVSWYQQTPGQGLQFLFEYFSETQRNKGNFPGRFSGRQFSNSRSEMNVSTLELGDSALYLCASSRGLVELQETQYFGPGTRLLVL.

J is TRBJ2-7 and V is TRBV5-1, with D tentatively TRBD2 (7 bases). The CDR3 is made up of 14 amino acids. Germline CDR1 and CDR2: SGHRS and YFSETQ. V was clipped by 3 bases and J by 3 bases, with 13 bases between them. The CDR3 spells CASSSGGLIYEQYF. For the CDR3, the DNA is TGCGCCAGCAGCTCCGGGGGGCTAATCTACGAGCAGTACTTC.

The V call is TRBV29-1, the J call TRBJ2-3; 11 nucleotides align to TRBD1. After removal of 6 bases from V and 3 bases from J, the junction contained 2 bases not matched to a gene. The CDR3 loop spans 13 amino acids. Germline values: CDR1 SQVTM, CDR2 ANQGSEA. CDR3 protein: CSVDRGLTDTQYF. The DNA of the CDR3 is TGCAGCGTGGACAGGGGGCTGACAGATACGCAGTATTTT.

This chain links TRBV5-6 with TRBJ2-7; a possible D gene is TRBD1 (6 bases). This CDR3 is built from 14 residues. Looked up from germline, CDR1 is SGHDT and CDR2 is YYEEEE. Trimming left V 3 bases short and J 5 bases short, with 15 bases between. The CDR3 region has the DNA TGTGCCAGCAGCTGGACAGAGATAATCCACGAGCAGTACTTC. Translated: CASSWTEIIHEQYF.

V gene TRBV19 combines with J gene TRBJ1-2; the D is unclear. Per germline, CDR1 LNHDA and CDR2 SQIVND (reference sequence). This CDR3 has 13 residues. The V gene lost 1 base and the J gene lost 8 bases, with 11 bases spanning the gap. For the CDR3, the DNA is TGTGCCAGTAGTATAGGAGCGGGGAGCGGCTACACCTTC. Translating gives CASSIGAGSGYTF. Filled out from reference TRBV19 and TRBJ1-2, the complete variable domain reads DGGITQSPKYLFRKEGQNVTLSCEQNLNHDAMYWYRQDPGQGLRLIYYSQIVNDFQKGDIAEGYSVSREKKESFPLTVTSAQKNPTAFYLCASSIGAGSGYTFGSGTRLTVV.

This clone was detected a few times. V and J are TRBV9 and TRBJ1-3; no firm D call. The CDR3 is 15 amino acids. V lost 0 bases and J 4 bases, leaving 11 bases between the germline ends. Germline V gene sequence: CDR1 SGDLS, CDR2 YYNGEE. The DNA for the CDR3 is TGTGCCAGCAGCGTAGAGATCTATACCGGAAACACCATATATTTT. Its translation is CASSVEIYTGNTIYF. Full variable domain (missing parts from reference TRBV9 and TRBJ1-3): DSGVTQTPKHLITATGQRVTLRCSPRSGDLSVYWYQQSLDQGLQFLIQYYNGEERAKGNILERFSAQQFPDLHSELNLSSLELGDSALYFCASSVEIYTGNTIYFGEGSWLTVV.